The rows below give T cell receptor beta chains drawn from one sample of a study of blood T cells in healthy people across ages. TCRdb itself ran the 5' RACE reads through MiXCR, one entry per CDR3 protein. Among some 1.5 million distinct CDR3 sequences listed, 28% were seen once. Sequenced sample: blood. The receptor source for this set is a young woman in good health. Both conserved end residues are part of each CDR3. Fields, in order: D gene, V gene, J gene, clone size, CDR3 protein, CDR3 DNA. A D gene is named only where the DNA matches it firmly. Rows may omit the clone size; those that give it use once, few, many or a size class.

D gene: TRBD2
V gene: TRBV4-1
J gene: TRBJ2-3
clone size: few
CDR3 protein: CASSQGLYTDTQYF
CDR3 DNA: TGCGCCAGCAGCCAGGGACTATACACAGATACGCAGTATTTT

D gene: -
V gene: TRBV7-3
J gene: TRBJ2-3
clone size: -
CDR3 protein: CASSLRRQGTDTQYF
CDR3 DNA: TGTGCCAGCAGCTTACGTCGCCAAGGCACAGATACGCAGTATTTT

D gene: TRBD1
V gene: TRBV20-1
J gene: TRBJ1-1
clone size: -
CDR3 protein: CSAPGARGGNTEAFF
CDR3 DNA: TGCAGTGCTCCGGGGGCCAGGGGGGGGAACACTGAAGCTTTCTTT

D gene: -
V gene: TRBV7-2
J gene: TRBJ2-5
clone size: -
CDR3 protein: CASSLAMALETQYF
CDR3 DNA: TGTGCCAGCAGCTTAGCTATGGCTTTGGAGACCCAGTACTTC

D gene: -
V gene: TRBV11-2
J gene: TRBJ2-5
clone size: many
CDR3 protein: CASSIGTPRSTQYF
CDR3 DNA: TGTGCCAGCAGCATTGGGACACCGCGGTCGACCCAGTACTTC

D gene: -
V gene: TRBV20-1
J gene: TRBJ2-1
clone size: -
CDR3 protein: CSARDFRSGNNEQFF
CDR3 DNA: TGCAGTGCTAGAGATTTTAGGAGTGGAAACAATGAGCAGTTCTTC

D gene: -
V gene: TRBV10-2
J gene: TRBJ1-1
clone size: few
CDR3 protein: CASSDSRAGTEAFF
CDR3 DNA: TGCGCCAGCAGTGACTCTCGGGCCGGCACTGAAGCTTTCTTT

D gene: -
V gene: TRBV20-1
J gene: TRBJ2-3
clone size: -
CDR3 protein: CSARDRRGAGTDTQYF
CDR3 DNA: TGCAGTGCTAGAGATCGGCGAGGGGCGGGCACAGATACGCAGTATTTT

D gene: -
V gene: TRBV3-1
J gene: TRBJ2-1
clone size: -
CDR3 protein: CASSATRDNEQFF
CDR3 DNA: TGTGCCAGCAGCGCCACTAGGGACAATGAGCAGTTCTTC

D gene: -
V gene: TRBV27
J gene: TRBJ1-2
clone size: -
CDR3 protein: CTSSSLGTLYGYTF
CDR3 DNA: TGTACCAGCAGTTCTCTAGGGACTTTATATGGCTACACCTTC

D gene: -
V gene: TRBV5-1
J gene: TRBJ1-2
clone size: many
CDR3 protein: CASSLDGASVGGYTF
CDR3 DNA: TGCGCCAGCAGCTTGGACGGGGCTTCGGTAGGAGGCTACACCTTC

D gene: -
V gene: TRBV5-5
J gene: TRBJ2-7
clone size: -
CDR3 protein: CASSLLFPGSSYNEQYF
CDR3 DNA: TGTGCCAGCAGCTTACTATTTCCGGGGAGCTCCTACAATGAGCAGTACTTC

D gene: -
V gene: TRBV7-3
J gene: TRBJ2-2
clone size: -
CDR3 protein: CASSPSQGGPGELFF
CDR3 DNA: TGTGCCAGCAGCCCGTCCCAGGGTGGGCCCGGGGAGCTGTTTTTT

D gene: -
V gene: TRBV6-5
J gene: TRBJ2-1
clone size: few
CDR3 protein: CASREGQRPGEQFF
CDR3 DNA: TGTGCCAGCAGGGAGGGGCAGAGGCCGGGTGAGCAGTTCTTC

D gene: TRBD1
V gene: TRBV5-1
J gene: TRBJ2-7
clone size: many
CDR3 protein: CASSLGDRAYEQYF
CDR3 DNA: TGTGCCAGCAGTTTAGGAGACAGGGCCTACGAGCAGTACTTC

D gene: -
V gene: TRBV6-2/TRBV6-3
J gene: TRBJ2-7
clone size: many
CDR3 protein: CASTRTATTYEQYF
CDR3 DNA: TGTGCCAGCACGCGAACAGCCACCACCTACGAGCAGTACTTC

D gene: TRBD1
V gene: TRBV20-1
J gene: TRBJ2-4
clone size: -
CDR3 protein: CSASWGQAKNIQYF
CDR3 DNA: TGCAGTGCTAGTTGGGGACAGGCCAAAAACATTCAGTACTTC

D gene: TRBD1
V gene: TRBV2
J gene: TRBJ2-3
clone size: -
CDR3 protein: CASSRDRANTDTQYF
CDR3 DNA: TGTGCCAGCAGCCGGGACAGGGCTAACACAGATACGCAGTATTTT

D gene: TRBD1
V gene: TRBV7-2
J gene: TRBJ2-1
clone size: few
CDR3 protein: CASSTGQGIWNEQFF
CDR3 DNA: TGTGCCAGCAGCACCGGACAGGGGATTTGGAATGAGCAGTTCTTC

D gene: TRBD2
V gene: TRBV27
J gene: TRBJ2-4
clone size: -
CDR3 protein: CASSRTSGRAKNIQYF
CDR3 DNA: TGTGCCAGCAGCCGAACTAGCGGGAGGGCAAAAAACATTCAGTACTTC

D gene: -
V gene: TRBV3-1
J gene: TRBJ2-7
clone size: -
CDR3 protein: CASSPSRERYEQYF
CDR3 DNA: TGTGCCAGCAGCCCGTCACGGGAACGCTACGAGCAGTACTTC

D gene: TRBD1
V gene: TRBV7-6
J gene: TRBJ1-4
clone size: few
CDR3 protein: CASSLTDRAFLSTNEKLFF
CDR3 DNA: TGTGCCAGCAGCTTAACGGACAGGGCGTTCCTCTCAACTAATGAAAAACTGTTTTTT

D gene: -
V gene: TRBV20-1
J gene: TRBJ1-2
clone size: -
CDR3 protein: CSALRQANHGYTF
CDR3 DNA: TGCAGTGCTTTAAGACAAGCTAACCATGGCTACACCTTC

D gene: -
V gene: TRBV20-1
J gene: TRBJ2-1
clone size: -
CDR3 protein: CSADAEGGVGYNEQFF
CDR3 DNA: TGCAGTGCTGATGCAGAGGGGGGGGTGGGTTACAATGAGCAGTTCTTC

D gene: TRBD2
V gene: TRBV5-4
J gene: TRBJ2-7
clone size: -
CDR3 protein: CASSVQRGSSYEQYF
CDR3 DNA: TGTGCCAGCAGCGTTCAGCGGGGCAGCTCCTACGAGCAGTACTTC

D gene: -
V gene: TRBV7-9
J gene: TRBJ2-6
clone size: many
CDR3 protein: CASSPPLRYSGANVLTF
CDR3 DNA: TGTGCCAGCAGTCCCCCGTTGAGGTACTCTGGGGCCAACGTCCTGACTTTC

D gene: TRBD2
V gene: TRBV7-2
J gene: TRBJ2-7
clone size: -
CDR3 protein: CASSLGSGGYRETRYF
CDR3 DNA: TGTGCCAGCAGCTTGGGATCGGGGGGGTATCGGGAGACCCGGTACTTC

D gene: TRBD1
V gene: TRBV7-3
J gene: TRBJ2-7
clone size: -
CDR3 protein: CASNPGTVLRNEQYF
CDR3 DNA: TGTGCCAGCAACCCCGGGACAGTCCTTCGGAACGAGCAGTACTTC

D gene: -
V gene: TRBV4-1
J gene: TRBJ2-1
clone size: -
CDR3 protein: CASSPDTVRDGHEQFF
CDR3 DNA: TGCGCCAGCAGCCCAGATACTGTCCGGGACGGCCATGAGCAGTTCTTC

D gene: -
V gene: TRBV30
J gene: TRBJ2-1
clone size: few
CDR3 protein: CASQHNQGNEQFF
CDR3 DNA: TGTGCCTCCCAACACAACCAGGGGAATGAGCAGTTCTTC

D gene: TRBD2
V gene: TRBV11-2
J gene: TRBJ2-1
clone size: -
CDR3 protein: CASSLALAGALGQFF
CDR3 DNA: TGTGCCAGCAGCTTAGCTCTAGCGGGAGCTTTGGGGCAGTTCTTC

D gene: TRBD2
V gene: TRBV4-1
J gene: TRBJ2-3
clone size: few
CDR3 protein: CASSQDRSGGARNTQYF
CDR3 DNA: TGCGCCAGCAGCCAAGATCGTAGCGGGGGGGCTAGGAATACGCAGTATTTT

D gene: -
V gene: TRBV7-2
J gene: TRBJ2-3
clone size: few
CDR3 protein: CASSLGLRGPTDTQYF
CDR3 DNA: TGTGCCAGCAGCTTAGGATTGCGGGGGCCCACAGATACGCAGTATTTT

D gene: TRBD2
V gene: TRBV11-2
J gene: TRBJ2-5
clone size: once
CDR3 protein: CASSSSSGGQYNEQYF
CDR3 DNA: TGTGCCAGCAGCTCCTCTAGCGGGGGACAGTACAATGAGCAGTACTTC

D gene: -
V gene: TRBV28
J gene: TRBJ1-2
clone size: -
CDR3 protein: CASAAGIYNYGYTF
CDR3 DNA: TGTGCCAGCGCCGCAGGGATTTATAACTATGGCTACACCTTC

D gene: -
V gene: TRBV11-2
J gene: TRBJ2-6
clone size: few
CDR3 protein: CASSPPTAGSGANVLTF
CDR3 DNA: TGTGCCAGCAGCCCCCCGACGGCGGGCTCTGGGGCCAACGTCCTGACTTTC

D gene: TRBD2
V gene: TRBV29-1
J gene: TRBJ2-5
clone size: many
CDR3 protein: CSVEETGGPGTQYF
CDR3 DNA: TGCAGCGTTGAAGAAACGGGAGGGCCTGGGACCCAGTACTTC

D gene: TRBD1
V gene: TRBV4-3
J gene: TRBJ2-1
clone size: -
CDR3 protein: CASSQGRDRSYNEQFF
CDR3 DNA: TGCGCCAGCAGCCAAGGACGGGACAGGAGTTACAATGAGCAGTTCTTC

D gene: TRBD2
V gene: TRBV4-1
J gene: TRBJ2-1
clone size: many
CDR3 protein: CASSPAGTSNNEQFF
CDR3 DNA: TGCGCCAGCAGCCCGGCCGGGACTAGCAATAATGAGCAGTTCTTC

D gene: -
V gene: TRBV9
J gene: TRBJ2-2
clone size: -
CDR3 protein: CASSSTTSGELFF
CDR3 DNA: TGTGCCAGCAGCAGTACTACGAGCGGGGAGCTGTTTTTT

D gene: TRBD2
V gene: TRBV7-9
J gene: TRBJ2-3
clone size: -
CDR3 protein: CASSNLAGNTDTQYF
CDR3 DNA: TGTGCCAGCAGTAATCTAGCGGGGAACACAGATACGCAGTATTTT

D gene: TRBD1
V gene: TRBV4-1
J gene: TRBJ2-7
clone size: many
CDR3 protein: CASSQALRTGDYEQYF
CDR3 DNA: TGCGCCAGCAGCCAAGCTCTCCGGACAGGGGACTACGAGCAGTACTTC

D gene: TRBD1
V gene: TRBV12-3/TRBV12-4
J gene: TRBJ1-1
clone size: few
CDR3 protein: CASSSRGQGSTEAFF
CDR3 DNA: TGTGCCAGCAGTTCACGGGGACAGGGTTCCACTGAAGCTTTCTTT

D gene: TRBD2
V gene: TRBV5-1
J gene: TRBJ2-1
clone size: -
CDR3 protein: CASSMGLAGGSYNEQFF
CDR3 DNA: TGCGCCAGCAGCATGGGACTAGCGGGAGGCTCCTACAATGAGCAGTTCTTC

D gene: TRBD2
V gene: TRBV6-5
J gene: TRBJ2-1
clone size: -
CDR3 protein: CASSYSTASGGANEQFF
CDR3 DNA: TGTGCCAGCAGTTACTCCACTGCTAGCGGGGGGGCCAATGAGCAGTTCTTC

D gene: TRBD2
V gene: TRBV7-8
J gene: TRBJ2-3
clone size: -
CDR3 protein: CASRVTSEATDTQYF
CDR3 DNA: TGTGCCAGCAGGGTAACTAGCGAGGCCACAGATACGCAGTATTTT

D gene: -
V gene: TRBV10-3
J gene: TRBJ2-7
clone size: few
CDR3 protein: CAISEEAEQGEQYF
CDR3 DNA: TGTGCCATCAGTGAGGAGGCGGAGCAGGGCGAGCAGTACTTC